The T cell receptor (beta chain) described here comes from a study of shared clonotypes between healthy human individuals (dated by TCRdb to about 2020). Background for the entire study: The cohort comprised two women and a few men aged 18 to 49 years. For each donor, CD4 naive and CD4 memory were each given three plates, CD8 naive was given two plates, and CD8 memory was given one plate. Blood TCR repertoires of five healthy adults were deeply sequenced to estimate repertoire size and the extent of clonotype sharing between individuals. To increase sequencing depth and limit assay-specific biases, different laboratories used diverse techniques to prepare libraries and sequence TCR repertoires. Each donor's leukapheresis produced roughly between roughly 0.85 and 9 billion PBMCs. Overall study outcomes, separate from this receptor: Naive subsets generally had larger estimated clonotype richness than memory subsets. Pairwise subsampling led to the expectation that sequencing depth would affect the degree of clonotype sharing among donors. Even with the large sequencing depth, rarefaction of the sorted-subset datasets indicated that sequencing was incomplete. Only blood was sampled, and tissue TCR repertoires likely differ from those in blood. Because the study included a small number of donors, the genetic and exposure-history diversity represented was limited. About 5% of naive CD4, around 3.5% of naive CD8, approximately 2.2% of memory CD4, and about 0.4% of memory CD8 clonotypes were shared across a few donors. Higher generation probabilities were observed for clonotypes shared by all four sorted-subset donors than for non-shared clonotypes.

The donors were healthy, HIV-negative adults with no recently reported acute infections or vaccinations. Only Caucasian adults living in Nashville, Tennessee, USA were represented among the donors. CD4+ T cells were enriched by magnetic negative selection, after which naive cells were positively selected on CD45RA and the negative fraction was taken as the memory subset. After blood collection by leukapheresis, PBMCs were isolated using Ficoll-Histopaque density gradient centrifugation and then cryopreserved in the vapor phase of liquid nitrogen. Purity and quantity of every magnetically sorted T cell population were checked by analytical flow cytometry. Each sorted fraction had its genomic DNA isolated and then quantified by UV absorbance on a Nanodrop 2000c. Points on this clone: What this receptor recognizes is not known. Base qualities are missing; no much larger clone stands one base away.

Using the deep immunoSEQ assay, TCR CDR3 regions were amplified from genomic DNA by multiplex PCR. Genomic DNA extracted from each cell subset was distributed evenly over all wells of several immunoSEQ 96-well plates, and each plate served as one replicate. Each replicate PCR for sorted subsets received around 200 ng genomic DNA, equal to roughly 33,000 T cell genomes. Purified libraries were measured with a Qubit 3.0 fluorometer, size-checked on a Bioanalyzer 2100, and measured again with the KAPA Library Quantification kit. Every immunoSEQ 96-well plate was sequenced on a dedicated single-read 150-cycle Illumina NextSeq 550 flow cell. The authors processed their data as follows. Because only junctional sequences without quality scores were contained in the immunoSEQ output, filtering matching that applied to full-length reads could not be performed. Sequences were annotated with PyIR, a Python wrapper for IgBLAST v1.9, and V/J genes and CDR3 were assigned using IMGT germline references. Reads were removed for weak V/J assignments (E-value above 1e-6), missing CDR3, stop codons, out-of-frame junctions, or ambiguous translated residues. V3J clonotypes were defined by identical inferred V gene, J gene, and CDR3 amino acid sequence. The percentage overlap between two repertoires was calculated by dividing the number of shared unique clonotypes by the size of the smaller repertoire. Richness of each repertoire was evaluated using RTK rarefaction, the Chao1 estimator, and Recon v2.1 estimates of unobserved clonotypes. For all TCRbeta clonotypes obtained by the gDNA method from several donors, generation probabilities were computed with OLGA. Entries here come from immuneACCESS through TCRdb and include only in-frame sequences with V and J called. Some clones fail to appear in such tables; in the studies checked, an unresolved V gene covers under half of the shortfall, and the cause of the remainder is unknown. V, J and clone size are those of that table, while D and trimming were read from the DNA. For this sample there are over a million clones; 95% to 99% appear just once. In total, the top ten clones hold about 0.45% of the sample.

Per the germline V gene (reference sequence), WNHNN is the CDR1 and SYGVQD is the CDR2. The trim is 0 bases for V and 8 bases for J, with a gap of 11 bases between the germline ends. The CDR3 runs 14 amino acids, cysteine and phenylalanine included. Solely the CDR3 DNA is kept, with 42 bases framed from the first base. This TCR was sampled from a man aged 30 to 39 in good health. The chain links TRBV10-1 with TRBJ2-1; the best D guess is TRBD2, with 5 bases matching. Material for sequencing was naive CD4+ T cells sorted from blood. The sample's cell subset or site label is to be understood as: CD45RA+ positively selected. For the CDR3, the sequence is CASSESGRGYEQFF. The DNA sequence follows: TGCGCCAGCAGTGAGTCTGGACGGGGATATGAGCAGTTCTTC.